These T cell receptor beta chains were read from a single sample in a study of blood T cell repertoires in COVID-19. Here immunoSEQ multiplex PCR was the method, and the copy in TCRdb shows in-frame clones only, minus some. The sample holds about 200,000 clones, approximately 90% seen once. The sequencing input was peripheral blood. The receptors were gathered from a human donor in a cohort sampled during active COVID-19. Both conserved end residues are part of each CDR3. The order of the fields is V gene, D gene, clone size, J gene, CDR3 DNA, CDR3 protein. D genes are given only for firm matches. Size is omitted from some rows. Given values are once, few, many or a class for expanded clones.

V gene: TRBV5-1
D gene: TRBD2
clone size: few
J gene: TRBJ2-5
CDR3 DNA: TGCGCCAGCAGCTTGGGTAGCGGGGGGGCCGGCGAGACCCAGTACTTC
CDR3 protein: CASSLGSGGAGETQYF

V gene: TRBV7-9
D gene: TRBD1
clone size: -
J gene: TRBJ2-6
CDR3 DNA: TGTGCCAGCAGCTTAGGGACAGGGGCTGGGGCCAACGTCCTGACTTTC
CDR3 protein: CASSLGTGAGANVLTF

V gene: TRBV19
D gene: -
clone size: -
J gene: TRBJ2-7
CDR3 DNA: TGTGCCAGTAGTCCGACCGGACAGTATCCCTCCTACGAGCAGTACTTC
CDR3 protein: CASSPTGQYPSYEQYF

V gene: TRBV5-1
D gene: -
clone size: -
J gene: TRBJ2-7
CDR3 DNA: TGCGCCAGCAGCAGAGACTACTACGAGCAGTACTTC
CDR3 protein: CASSRDYYEQYF

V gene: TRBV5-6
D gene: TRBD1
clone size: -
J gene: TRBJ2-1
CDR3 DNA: TGTGCCAGCAGCCAAGACAGGGTATACGAGCAGTTCTTC
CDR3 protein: CASSQDRVYEQFF

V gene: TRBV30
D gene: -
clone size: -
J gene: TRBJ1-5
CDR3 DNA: TGTGCCTGGAGTGCCCAGGGGAATCAGCCCCAGCATTTT
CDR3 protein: CAWSAQGNQPQHF

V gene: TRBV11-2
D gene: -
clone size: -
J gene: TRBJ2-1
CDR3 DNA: TGTGCCAGCAGCTCACTGAAAGACAATGAGCAGTTCTTC
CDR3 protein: CASSSLKDNEQFF

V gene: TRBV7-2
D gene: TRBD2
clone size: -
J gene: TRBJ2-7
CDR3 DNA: TGTGCCAGCAGCCGGGGACTAGCGGGAGGGCTATACGAGCAGTACTTC
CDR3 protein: CASSRGLAGGLYEQYF

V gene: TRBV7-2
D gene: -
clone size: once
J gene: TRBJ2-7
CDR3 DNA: TGTGCCAGCAGCTCTCAGGATTACGAGCAGTACTTC
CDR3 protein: CASSSQDYEQYF

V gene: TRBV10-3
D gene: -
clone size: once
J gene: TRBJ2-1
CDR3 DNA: TGTGCCATCAGTGCTTCCGGAGACGAGCAGTTCTTC
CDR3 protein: CAISASGDEQFF

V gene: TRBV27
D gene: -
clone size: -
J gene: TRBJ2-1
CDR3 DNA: TGTGCCAGCAGTTTCTCTCGGGGGGAGCAGTTCTTC
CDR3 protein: CASSFSRGEQFF

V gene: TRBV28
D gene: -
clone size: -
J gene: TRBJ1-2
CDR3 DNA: TGTGCCAGCAGTCCTGGGAGTGATGGTGGCTACACCTTC
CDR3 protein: CASSPGSDGGYTF

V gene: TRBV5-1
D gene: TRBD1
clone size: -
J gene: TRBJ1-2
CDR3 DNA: TGCGCCAGCAGCATCGGGACAGGGGTGGGAGGCTACACCTTC
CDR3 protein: CASSIGTGVGGYTF

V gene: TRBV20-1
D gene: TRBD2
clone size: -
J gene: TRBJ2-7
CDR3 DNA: TGCAGTGCTAGTCCTAGCGGGAGGGCAAGGCAGTACTTC
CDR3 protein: CSASPSGRARQYF

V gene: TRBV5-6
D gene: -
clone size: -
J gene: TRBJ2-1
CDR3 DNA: TGTGCCAGCAGCTTGGATAGTGGAGACGGTTTCTTC
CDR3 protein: CASSLDSGDGFF

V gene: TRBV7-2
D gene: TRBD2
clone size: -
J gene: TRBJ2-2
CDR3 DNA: TGTGCCAGCAGCCAAAGTTACAGCGGGAGGGGCGGGGAGCTGTTTTTT
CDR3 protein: CASSQSYSGRGGELFF

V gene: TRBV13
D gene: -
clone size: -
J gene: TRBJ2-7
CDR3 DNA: TGTGCCAGCAGCGGAAGCAGGGTTGGGGAGCAGTACTTC
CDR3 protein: CASSGSRVGEQYF

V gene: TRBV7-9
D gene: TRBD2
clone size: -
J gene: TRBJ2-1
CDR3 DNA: TGTGCCAGCAACCTAGCGGCAGGCTACAATGAGCAGTTCTTC
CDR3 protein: CASNLAAGYNEQFF

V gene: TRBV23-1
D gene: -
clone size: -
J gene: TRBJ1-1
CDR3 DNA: TGCGCCAGCAGTCAATCGGCATTCCTATTTGGAGGCACTGAAGCTTTCTTT
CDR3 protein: CASSQSAFLFGGTEAFF

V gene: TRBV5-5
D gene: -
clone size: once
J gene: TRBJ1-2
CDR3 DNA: TGTGCCAGCAGCTTAGACATACAGGGTCCTCCCGAGGGCTACACCTTC
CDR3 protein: CASSLDIQGPPEGYTF

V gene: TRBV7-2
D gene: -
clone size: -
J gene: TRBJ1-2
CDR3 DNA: TGTGCCAGCAGCTTCGGTTCGGCGAGAGGGGGCTACACCTTC
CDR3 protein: CASSFGSARGGYTF

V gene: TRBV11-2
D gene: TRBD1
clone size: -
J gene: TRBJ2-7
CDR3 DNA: TGTGCCAGCAGCTTAGAACCGGGACAGGGATCCGAGCAGTACTTC
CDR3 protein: CASSLEPGQGSEQYF

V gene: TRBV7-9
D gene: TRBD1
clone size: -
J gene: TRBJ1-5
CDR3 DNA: TGTGCCAGCAGCTTAGGGGACAGGGGGCAAGACTATAGCAATCAGCCCCAGCATTTT
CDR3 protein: CASSLGDRGQDYSNQPQHF

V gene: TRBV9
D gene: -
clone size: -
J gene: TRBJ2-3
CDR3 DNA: TGTGCCAGCAGCGTAGCTTGGACAACTAGCACAGATACGCAGTATTTT
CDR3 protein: CASSVAWTTSTDTQYF

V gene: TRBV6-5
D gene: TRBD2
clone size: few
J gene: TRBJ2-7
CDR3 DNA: TGTGCCAGCAGTTCCGTACTAGCGGGAGGATCCGAGCAGTACTTC
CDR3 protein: CASSSVLAGGSEQYF

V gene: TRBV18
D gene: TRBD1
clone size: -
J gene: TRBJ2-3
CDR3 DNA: TGTGCCAGCTCAGAGACAGGGTCTGGAGATACGCAGTATTTT
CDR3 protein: CASSETGSGDTQYF

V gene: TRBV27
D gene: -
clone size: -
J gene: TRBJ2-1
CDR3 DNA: TGTGCCAGCAGTTTAATGGGGGGTAAGGGGCAGTTCTTC
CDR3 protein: CASSLMGGKGQFF

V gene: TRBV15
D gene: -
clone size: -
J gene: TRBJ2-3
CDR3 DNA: TGTGCCACCAGCAGAGATCGTAACCTGGGAGGAGATACGCAGTATTTT
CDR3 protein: CATSRDRNLGGDTQYF

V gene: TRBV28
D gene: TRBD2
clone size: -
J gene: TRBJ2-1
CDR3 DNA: TGTGCCAGCCGGCTAGCGGGAAAGAGCTCCTACAATGAGCAGTTCTTC
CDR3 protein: CASRLAGKSSYNEQFF

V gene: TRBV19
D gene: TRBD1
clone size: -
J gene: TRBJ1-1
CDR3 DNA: TGTGCCAGTAGTGTAAATCCGGGACAGGCCCTCGGAGGCACTGAAGCTTTCTTT
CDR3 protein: CASSVNPGQALGGTEAFF

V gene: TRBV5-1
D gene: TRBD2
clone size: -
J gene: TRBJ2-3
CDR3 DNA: TGCGCCAGCAGCATCGGGACTAGCGCTAGCACAGATACGCAGTATTTT
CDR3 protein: CASSIGTSASTDTQYF

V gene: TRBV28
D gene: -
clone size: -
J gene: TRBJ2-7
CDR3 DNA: TGTGCCAGCAGTTTAGGGGAGCAGCAGTACTTC
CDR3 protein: CASSLGEQQYF

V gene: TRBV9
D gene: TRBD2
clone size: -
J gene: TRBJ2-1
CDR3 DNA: TGTGCCAGCAGCGTTAGCGGGGGGACCTACAATGAGCAGTTCTTC
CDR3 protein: CASSVSGGTYNEQFF

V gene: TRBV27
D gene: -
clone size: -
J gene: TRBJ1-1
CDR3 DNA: TGTGCCAGCAGATTGACAGTCAGGCCCTCAAAAGCTTTCTTT
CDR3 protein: CASRLTVRPSKAFF

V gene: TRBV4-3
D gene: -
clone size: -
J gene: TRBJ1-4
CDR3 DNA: TGCGCCAGCAGCCAAGATTTAACTTGGGGCCAGCCTAATGAAAAACTGTTTTTT
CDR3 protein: CASSQDLTWGQPNEKLFF

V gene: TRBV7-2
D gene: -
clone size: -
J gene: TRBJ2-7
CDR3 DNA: TGTGCCAGCAGCTTAAAGGCAGGGTATAACGAGCAGTACTTC
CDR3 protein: CASSLKAGYNEQYF

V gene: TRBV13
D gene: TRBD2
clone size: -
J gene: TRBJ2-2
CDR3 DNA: TGTGCCAGCAGTCCCTTAGGCGAGCGGGGTAACACCGGGGAGCTGTTTTTT
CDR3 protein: CASSPLGERGNTGELFF

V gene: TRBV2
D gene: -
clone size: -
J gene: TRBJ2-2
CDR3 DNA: TGTGCCAGCAGTGAAGCGCTTTTTGGGGGCCTAGCCAACACCGGGGAGCTGTTTTTT
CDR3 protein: CASSEALFGGLANTGELFF

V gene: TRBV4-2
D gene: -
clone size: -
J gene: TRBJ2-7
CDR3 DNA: TGTGCCAGCAGCCAAGCGGGGGACAGTGATTACGAGCAGTACTTC
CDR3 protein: CASSQAGDSDYEQYF

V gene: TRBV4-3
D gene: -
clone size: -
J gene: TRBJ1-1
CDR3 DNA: TGCGCCAGCAGCCACGCCGGGCGAGGGGGCACTGAAGCTTTCTTT
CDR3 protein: CASSHAGRGGTEAFF

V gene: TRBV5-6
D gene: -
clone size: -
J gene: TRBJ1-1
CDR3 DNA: TGTGCCAGCAGTATCGACAGCCTTGAAGCTTTCTTT
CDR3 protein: CASSIDSLEAFF

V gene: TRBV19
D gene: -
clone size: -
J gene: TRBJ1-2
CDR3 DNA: TGTGCCAGTAGTAGAGACGACAGGATGAATTATGGCTACACCTTC
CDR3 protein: CASSRDDRMNYGYTF

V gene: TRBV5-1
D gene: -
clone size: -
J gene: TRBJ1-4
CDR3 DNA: TGCGCCAGCAGCCCCCCCGGCCTTACGGGGGAAAAACTGTTTTTT
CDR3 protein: CASSPPGLTGEKLFF

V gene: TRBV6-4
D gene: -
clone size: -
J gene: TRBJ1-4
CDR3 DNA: TGTGCCAGCAGTTTCCGACCTCGTGATAGGGGGGGGATTAAACTGTTTTTT
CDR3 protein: CASSFRPRDRGGIKLFF

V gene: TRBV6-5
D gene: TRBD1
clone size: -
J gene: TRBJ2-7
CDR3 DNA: TGTGCCAGCAGCCAGGGGGCCTATTACGAGCAGTACTTC
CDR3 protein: CASSQGAYYEQYF

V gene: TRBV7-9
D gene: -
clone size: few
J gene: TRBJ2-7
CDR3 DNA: TGTGCCAGCAGCTCAGGGCACGGGGGAGGCTACGAGCAGTACTTC
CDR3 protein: CASSSGHGGGYEQYF

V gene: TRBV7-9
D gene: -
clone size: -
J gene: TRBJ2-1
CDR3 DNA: TGTGCCAGCAGCATCTACAGTGGCTCCTACAATGAGCAGTTCTTC
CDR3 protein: CASSIYSGSYNEQFF

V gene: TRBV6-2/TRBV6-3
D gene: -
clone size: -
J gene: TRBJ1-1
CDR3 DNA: TGTGCCAGCAGTTCGAGCCGGGATGATGACACTGAAGCTTTCTTT
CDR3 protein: CASSSSRDDDTEAFF